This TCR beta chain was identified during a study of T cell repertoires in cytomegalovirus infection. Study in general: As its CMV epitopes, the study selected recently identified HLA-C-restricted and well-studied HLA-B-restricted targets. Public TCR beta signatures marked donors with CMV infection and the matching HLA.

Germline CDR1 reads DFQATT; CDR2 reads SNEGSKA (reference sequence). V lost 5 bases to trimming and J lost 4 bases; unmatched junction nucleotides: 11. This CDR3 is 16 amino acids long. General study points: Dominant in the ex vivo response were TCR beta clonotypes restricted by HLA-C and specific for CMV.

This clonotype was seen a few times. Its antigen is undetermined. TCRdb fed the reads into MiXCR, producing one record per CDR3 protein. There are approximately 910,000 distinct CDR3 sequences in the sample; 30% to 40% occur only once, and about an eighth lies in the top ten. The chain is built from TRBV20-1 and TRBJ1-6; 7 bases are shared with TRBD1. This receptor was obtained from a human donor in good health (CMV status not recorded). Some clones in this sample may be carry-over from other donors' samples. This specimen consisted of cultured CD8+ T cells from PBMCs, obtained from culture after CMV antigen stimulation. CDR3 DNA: TGCAGTGCTGAGGCAGACAGGGAGGCTTATAATTCACCCCTCCACTTT. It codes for CSAEADREAYNSPLHF.